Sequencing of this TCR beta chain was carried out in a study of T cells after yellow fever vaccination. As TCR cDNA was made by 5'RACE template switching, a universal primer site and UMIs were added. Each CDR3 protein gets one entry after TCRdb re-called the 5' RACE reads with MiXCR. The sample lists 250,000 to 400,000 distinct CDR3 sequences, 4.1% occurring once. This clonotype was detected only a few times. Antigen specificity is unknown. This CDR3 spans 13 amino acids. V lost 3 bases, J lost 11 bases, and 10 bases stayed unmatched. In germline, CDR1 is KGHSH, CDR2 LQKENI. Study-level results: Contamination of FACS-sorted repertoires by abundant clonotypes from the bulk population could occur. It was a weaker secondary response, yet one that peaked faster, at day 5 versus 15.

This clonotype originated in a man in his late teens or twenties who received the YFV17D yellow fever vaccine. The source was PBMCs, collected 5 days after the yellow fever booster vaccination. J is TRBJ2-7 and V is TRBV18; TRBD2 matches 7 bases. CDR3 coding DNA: TGTGCCAGCTCACCGGCCGCACTAGCGAAGGAGTACTTC. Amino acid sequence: CASSPAALAKEYF.